This TCR beta chain was retrieved from a study of blood T cell repertoires in COVID-19. Study-level information: COVID-19 samples from acute and convalescent phases originated in the United States, Italy and Spain. PBMCs, B-cell-depleted T cells, or T cells provided the cDNA or gDNA that made up the material.

In the original analysis: For nucleated cells, counts were estimated from reference gene primer amplification. The assay was immunoSEQ multiplex PCR, and TCRdb's table has in-frame clones only and misses some. The DNA gave D and trimming, while V, J and clone size come from that table. The sample has roughly 160,000 clones, 79% seen once. This CDR3 has 18 residues. The V gene's germline CDR1 is SGHRS and CDR2 YFSETQ. V gave up 1 base and J gave up 10 bases; unmatched junction bases: 11. The receptor's source is a woman in her 70s in a cohort exposed to, infected with or recovered from COVID-19 (not recorded which). The sequencing sample was made of PBMCs or T cells enriched from blood (not recorded which). The chain joins TRBV5-1 to TRBJ2-1; 16 positions agree with TRBD2. The CDR3 region has the DNA TGCGCCAGCAGCTTGCTAGGGACTAGCGGGAGGGCCGGCAGAGAGCAGTTCTTC. Translating gives CASSLLGTSGRAGREQFF.